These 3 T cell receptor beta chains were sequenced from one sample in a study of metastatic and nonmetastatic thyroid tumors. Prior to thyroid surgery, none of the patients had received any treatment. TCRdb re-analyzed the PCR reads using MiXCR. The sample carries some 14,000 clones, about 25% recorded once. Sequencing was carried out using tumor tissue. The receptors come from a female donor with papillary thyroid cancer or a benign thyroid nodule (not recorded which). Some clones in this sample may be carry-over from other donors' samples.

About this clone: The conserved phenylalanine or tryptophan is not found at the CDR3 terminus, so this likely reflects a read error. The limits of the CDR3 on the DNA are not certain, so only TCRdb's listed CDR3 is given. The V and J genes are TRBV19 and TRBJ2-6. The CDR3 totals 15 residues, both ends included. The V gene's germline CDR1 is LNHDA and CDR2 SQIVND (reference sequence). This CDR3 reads CASSIQGVGANVLTS.

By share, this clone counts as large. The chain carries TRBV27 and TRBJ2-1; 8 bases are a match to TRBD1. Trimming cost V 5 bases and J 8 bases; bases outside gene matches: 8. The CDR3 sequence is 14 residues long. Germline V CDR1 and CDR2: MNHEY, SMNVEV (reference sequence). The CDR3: CASSTTDRVHEQFF. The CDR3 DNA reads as TGTGCCAGCAGTACCACGGACAGGGTCCATGAGCAGTTCTTC.

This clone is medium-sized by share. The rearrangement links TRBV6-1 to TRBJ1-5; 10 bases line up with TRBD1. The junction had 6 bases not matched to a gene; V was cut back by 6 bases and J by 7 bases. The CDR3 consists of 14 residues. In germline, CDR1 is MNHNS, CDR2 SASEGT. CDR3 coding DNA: TGTGCCAGCAGACGGGACAGGGGTCAACAGCCCCAGCATTTT. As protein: CASRRDRGQQPQHF.